The clone carrying this T cell receptor beta chain was found many times. Its antigen is currently unknown. Unique molecular identifiers were affixed to discrete cDNA molecules within the library. In the original workflow: There were a median of around 100,000 TCRs per sample, with a range from about 23,224 to 690,600. TCRdb redid the calling of the reads with MiXCR, one entry per CDR3 protein. These V and J calls rely on TCRdb rather than the paper's analysis. The profile shows about 120,000 distinct CDR3 sequences, more than 8.5% of them singletons. Germline lookup yields CDR1 DFQATT and CDR2 SNEGSKA (reference sequence). With V trimmed by 0 bases and J by 5 bases, 13 bases remained unmatched. The CDR3 is 18 amino acids. The sample comes from a study of human T cells and chemical hapten exposure. Study as a whole: Small pooled library volume differences mainly caused per-sample TCR yield variation. Study results and caveats: TCRs above 1 in 1000 frequency stayed constant with DPC sensitization.

Total RNA was isolated from unfractionated whole blood. The clonotype comes from a human donor in good health. Some clones in this sample may be carry-over from other donors' samples. The chain recombines TRBV20-1 with TRBJ2-1; 10 nucleotides align to TRBD2. Sample: whole blood. The CDR3 spells CSARDWLAGEVFDNEQFF. The CDR3 region has the DNA TGCAGTGCTAGAGATTGGCTAGCGGGAGAGGTTTTTGACAATGAGCAGTTCTTC.